The 27 T cell receptor beta chains below all came from one sample that was sequenced in a study of blood T cell repertoires in COVID-19. Data came from immunoSEQ multiplex PCR; TCRdb stores just in-frame clones and leaves some out. Seen here are tens of thousands of clones, 91% observed once, and the top ten hold around 2%. The material sequenced was peripheral blood. All receptors come from a man aged 60 to 69 with acute or convalescent COVID-19.

The chain combines TRBV12-5 with TRBJ2-1; 10 bases fit TRBD2. J was trimmed by 10 bases and V by 1 base; bases with no gene match: 13. CDR1 and CDR2 (germline): LGHNT, FRNRAP. There are 17 residues in the CDR3. The CDR3 DNA reads as TGTGCTAGTGGTTTGGACCCGACTTTAGCGGGAGGCTTGGAGCAGTTCTTC. This sequence encodes CASGLDPTLAGGLEQFF.

The chain employs TRBV6-5 and TRBJ1-5; D uncertain. CDR1 and CDR2 from the germline V gene are MNHEY and SVGAGI. Trimming took off 5 bases at V and 1 base at J, with 12 bases between the two ends. The CDR3 has 15 amino acids. The CDR3 coding sequence is TGTGCCAGCAGTCTATCCCGGGGAAGCAATCAGCCCCAGCATTTT. Amino acids: CASSLSRGSNQPQHF.

This chain connects TRBV4-2 to TRBJ2-7, with 7 nucleotides matching TRBD1. Germline CDR1 reads LGHNA; CDR2 reads YNFKEQ. J was trimmed by 2 bases and V by 0 bases; bases with no gene match: 4. The CDR3 consists of 15 residues. This chain's CDR3 is CASSQETGVPYEQYF. The DNA for the CDR3 is TGTGCCAGCAGCCAAGAAACAGGGGTCCCCTACGAGCAGTACTTC.

The chain recombines TRBV7-3 with TRBJ2-3, with 9 nucleotides matching TRBD2. The germline V gene has CDR1 SGHTA and CDR2 FQGTGA. This CDR3 is built from 17 residues. V dropped 1 base and J dropped 6; count of bases not matched to a gene: 11. CDR3 in DNA: TGTGCCAGCAGCTTAATCGGCGGGAGGGCCCACGAGGATACGCAGTATTTT. This sequence encodes CASSLIGGRAHEDTQYF.

This clone was recorded only once. The rearrangement joins TRBV5-1 to TRBJ2-7; D is possibly TRBD1 (6 bases). The germline V gene encodes CDR1 SGHRS and CDR2 YFSETQ. With 4 bases removed from V and 7 bases from J, the gap between germline ends came to 18 bases. This CDR3 is built from 14 residues. DNA of the CDR3: TGCGCCAGCAGCCCTGTACAAGGCCAGGGGGAGCAGTACTTC. Translating gives CASSPVQGQGEQYF.

V usage is TRBV5-8 and J usage is TRBJ1-5; TRBD1 aligns across 7 bases. Germline V lookup: CDR1 SGHTS, CDR2 YDEGEE. This CDR3 spans 18 amino acids. The junction had 15 bases not matched to a gene; V was cut back by 4 bases and J by 2 bases. CDR3: CASSTGQWGQKRNQPQHF. As DNA, the CDR3 is TGTGCCAGCAGCACGGGACAGTGGGGCCAAAAACGCAATCAGCCCCAGCATTTT.

CDR3 sequence reads: CASSGQGGDTEAFF. The CDR3 DNA reads as TGCGCCAGCAGCGGACAGGGCGGGGACACTGAAGCTTTCTTT. This chain links TRBV5-1 with TRBJ1-1, with 8 bases fitting TRBD1. Trimming removed 4 bases from V and 3 bases from J; junction bases left unmatched: 5. This CDR3 has 14 amino acids. The germline V gene encodes CDR1 SGHRS and CDR2 YFSETQ.

A single count supports this clone. This chain joins TRBV11-1 and TRBJ2-3, with TRBD2 matching 10 bases. The CDR3 consists of 19 residues. Germline V CDR1 and CDR2: SGHAT, FQDESV (reference sequence). V shed 0 bases, J shed 2 bases, and the junction held 11 bases outside the gene matches. The CDR3 coding sequence is TGTGCCAGCAGCTTAGCGCGCCAGCGGGAGGGGATCACCACAGATACGCAGTATTTT. It yields the protein CASSLARQREGITTDTQYF.

This chain uses TRBV19 with TRBJ2-1, with 7 positions matching TRBD1. From germline, CDR1 is LNHDA and CDR2 SQIVND (reference sequence). The CDR3 consists of 15 residues. V lost 3 bases to trimming and J lost 4 bases; unmatched junction nucleotides: 6. The DNA for the CDR3 is TGTGCCAGTAGTATCCAGGGACAGACGTACAATGAGCAGTTCTTC. Its protein is CASSIQGQTYNEQFF.

The V call is TRBV25-1, the J call TRBJ2-5; 9 nucleotides match TRBD2. Germline V gives CDR1 MGHDK, CDR2 SYGVNS. V was clipped by 3 bases and J by 1 base; unmatched bases: 6. CDR3 length: 16 residues. The CDR3, as DNA: TGTGCCAGCAGTGACTTCCGCGGGGGGGCCCAAGAGACCCAGTACTTC. Encoded protein: CASSDFRGGAQETQYF.

J is TRBJ1-4 and V is TRBV30, with no clear D. The CDR3 loop spans 14 amino acids. Germline assignment: CDR1 GTSNPN and CDR2 SVGIG (reference sequence). V was cut by 0 bases and J by 7 bases, with 12 bases left in between. The CDR3 bases are TGTGCCTGGAGTGTAGTGGAAGCGGGTGAAAAACTGTTTTTT. It specifies CAWSVVEAGEKLFF. Supplemented by reference TRBV30 and TRBJ1-4, the full variable domain reads SQTIHQWPATLVQPVGSPLSLECTVEGTSNPNLYWYRQAAGRGLQLLFYSVGIGQISSEVPQNLSASRPQDRQFILSSKKLLLSDSGFYLCAWSVVEAGEKLFFGSGTQLSVL.

The chain combines TRBV6-5 with TRBJ1-1; no firm D call. CDR3 size: 15 residues. The V gene lost 4 bases and the J gene lost 1 base, with 13 bases spanning the gap. The germline V gene has CDR1 MNHEY and CDR2 SVGAGI. The CDR3 DNA reads as TGTGCCAGCAGTTCCCCCGAGGTCGGGAACACTGAAGCTTTCTTT. Amino acids: CASSSPEVGNTEAFF.

This rearrangement joins TRBV9 to TRBJ1-4, with a weak D call TRBD1 (6 bases). Germline V lookup: CDR1 SGDLS, CDR2 YYNGEE. CDR3 length: 15 residues. The germline V and J ends were trimmed by 2 bases and 5 bases, with 13 bases remaining between them. The CDR3 sequence: CASSVQTGENEKLFF. The CDR3 DNA sequence: TGTGCCAGCAGCGTCCAGACAGGCGAGAATGAAAAACTGTTTTTT.

The J gene is TRBJ2-3, the V gene TRBV19; 7 bases align to TRBD2. Germline V gene sequence: CDR1 LNHDA, CDR2 SQIVND (reference sequence). J was trimmed by 0 bases and V by 6 bases; bases with no gene match: 6. The CDR3 covers 15 residues. This chain's CDR3 is CASRRTRASTDTQYF. The CDR3 DNA follows: TGTGCCAGTAGGCGGACTAGGGCTAGCACAGATACGCAGTATTTT.

The chain is built from TRBV2 and TRBJ2-6; D perhaps matches TRBD1 (5 bases). Trimming left V 11 bases short and J 12 bases short, with 17 bases between. This CDR3 contains 12 residues. Per germline, CDR1 SNHLY and CDR2 FYNNEI. This CDR3 is CASSGAFGVLTF. The CDR3 DNA reads TGTGCCTCCTCTGGGGCCTTCGGCGTCCTGACTTTC.

The rearrangement joins TRBV7-2 to TRBJ1-6; 11 nucleotides match TRBD1. After removal of 5 bases from V and 8 bases from J, the junction contained 11 bases not matched to a gene. CDR1 is SGHTA and CDR2 is FQGNSA in the germline V gene. This CDR3 is built from 17 residues. The CDR3 loop is CASSRTGRTGGYSPLHF. For the CDR3, the DNA is TGTGCCAGCAGCCGTACGGGACGGACAGGGGGCTATTCACCCCTCCACTTT.

The gene calls are TRBV28 and TRBJ2-7; D might be TRBD2 (5 bases). Germline values: CDR1 MDHEN, CDR2 SYDVKM. V was trimmed by 6 bases and J by 3 bases, leaving 9 bases between them. CDR3 length equals 12 residues. The CDR3 nucleotides are TGTGCCAGCAGGATGGGAGACTACGAGCAGTACTTC. Its translation is CASRMGDYEQYF.

This clone is a singleton in its sample. V gene TRBV7-2 combines with J gene TRBJ1-2; 10 bases are shared with TRBD1. This CDR3 has 16 amino acids. V lost 2 bases to trimming and J lost 8 bases; unmatched junction nucleotides: 11. Germline V CDR1 and CDR2: SGHTA, FQGNSA. The CDR3 region has the DNA TGTGCCAGCAGCTTACTGGGGACAGGGGATCCGGGGGGCTACACCTTC. Its protein is CASSLLGTGDPGGYTF.

The chain combines TRBV30 with TRBJ1-3, with a possible D match to TRBD1 (6 bases). The CDR3 has 14 amino acids. CDR1 and CDR2 (germline): GTSNPN, SVGIG (reference sequence). Trimming took off 5 bases at V and 2 bases at J, with 13 bases between the two ends. In DNA, the CDR3 is TGTGCCTGGGGGGGGCTGAGCACTGGAAACACCATATATTTT. This translates into CAWGGLSTGNTIYF.

The rearrangement links TRBV3-1 (or the pseudogene TRBV3-2) to TRBJ1-2; 7 positions agree with TRBD1. Germline CDR1 is LGHDT and CDR2 is YNNKEL (reference sequence). The CDR3 is 11 residues long. The V segment lost 8 bases and the J segment 4 bases; nucleotides outside the gene matches: 1. The DNA for the CDR3 is TGTGCCAGCGGGGACAGCTATGGCTACACCTTC. Translation gives CASGDSYGYTF.

The chain links TRBV28 to TRBJ1-1; perhaps TRBD1 as D (5 bases). The CDR3 contains 15 residues. CDR1 is MDHEN, CDR2 SYDVKM, per germline. V was clipped by 6 bases and J by 5 bases, with 19 bases between them. Written as DNA, the CDR3 is TGTGCCAGCAGCCTTACAGGATTAAGGGCGACTGAAGCTTTCTTT. This sequence encodes CASSLTGLRATEAFF.

This clone is a singleton in its sample. This chain links TRBV11-3 with TRBJ2-7; D not resolved. This CDR3 has 11 residues. Germline lookup yields CDR1 SGHNT and CDR2 YENEEA. V lost 4 bases and J lost 4, with 5 bases in between. This CDR3 is CASSSRYEQYF. The CDR3 nucleotides read TGTGCCAGCAGCTCACGGTACGAGCAGTACTTC.

This clone was observed once. This chain links TRBV19 with TRBJ1-2; maybe TRBD1 (6 bases). Germline CDR1 LNHDA, CDR2 SQIVND (reference sequence). CDR3 length: 13 amino acids. Trimming stripped 6 bases from V and 4 bases from J, with 12 bases between. CDR3 bases: TGTGCCAGTAGGGGCAGGGGCGCCTATGGCTACACCTTC. Protein: CASRGRGAYGYTF.

The chain combines TRBV15 with TRBJ1-5; D remains unclear. Trimming took 0 bases from V and 1 from J, leaving 10 bases between them. The CDR3 is made up of 16 amino acids. The germline gives CDR1 LNHNV, CDR2 YYDKDF (reference sequence). The CDR3 DNA reads as TGTGCCACCAGCAGAGAGGTCCTCGGGAGCAATCAGCCCCAGCATTTT. Protein sequence: CATSREVLGSNQPQHF.

The rearrangement links TRBV19 to TRBJ1-5, with 9 bases identical to TRBD1. With V trimmed by 7 bases and J by 5 bases, 9 bases remained unmatched. CDR3 size: 15 residues. Germline-derived CDR1 and CDR2 are LNHDA and SQIVND (reference sequence). DNA of the CDR3: TGTGCCAGTACCCCAAGGGGACAGGGCGATCAGCCCCAGCATTTT. Amino acids: CASTPRGQGDQPQHF.

The chain combines TRBV19 with TRBJ1-1; tentative D call: TRBD1 (6 bases). This CDR3 has 14 amino acids. Trimming took 8 bases from V and 2 from J, leaving 15 bases between them. Germline lookup yields CDR1 LNHDA and CDR2 SQIVND (reference sequence). In DNA, the CDR3 is TGTGCCAGTTCGACCGGGACACCTAACACTGAAGCTTTCTTT. Translated: CASSTGTPNTEAFF.

In its sample, this clone was seen once. V usage is TRBV9 and J usage is TRBJ1-2, with D hard to call. This CDR3 has 15 amino acids. Germline V lookup: CDR1 SGDLS, CDR2 YYNGEE. Trimming took off 0 bases at V and 0 bases at J, with 9 bases between the two ends. DNA for the CDR3: TGTGCCAGCAGCGTAGTCGAGGGATCTAACTATGGCTACACCTTC. Translation: CASSVVEGSNYGYTF.